What follows are 5 T cell receptor beta chains derived from one specimen sequenced in a study of regulatory T cells in long-lasting Graves disease. Arm-PCR of CDR3 regions and iRepertoire HTBI primers were the basis on which TCR beta libraries were built. One entry per CDR3 protein results from TCRdb running MiXCR on the multiplex PCR reads. The sample has some 280,000 distinct CDR3 sequences; around a fifth are singletons. Noted time point: persistent/refractory GD, antithyroid drugs over 5 years with positive TRAb. RNA from PBMCs was the source of the TCR library. The sample was peripheral blood mononuclear cells (PBMCs), taken when the disease was refractory, from a patient treated with antithyroid drugs. All receptors come from a female donor with Graves disease.

A note on this clonotype: This may arise from a read error, as a much more abundant clone is one base away. This chain joins TRBV12-3 or TRBV12-4 and TRBJ1-1; perhaps TRBD1 as D (5 bases). This CDR3 has 12 residues. The CDR3 is CASSIAQGIAFF. Written as DNA, the CDR3 is TGTGCCAGCAGTATAGCTCAGGGAATAGCTTTCTTT.

This clonotype was detected ten times or more. V is TRBV20-1 and J is TRBJ1-6; 7 bases agree with TRBD1. The CDR3 covers 16 residues. Per the germline V gene, CDR1 is DFQATT and CDR2 is SNEGSKA (reference sequence). J lost 6 bases, V lost 0 bases, and 8 bases had no gene match. For the CDR3, the DNA is TGCAGTGCTAGAGAGCTTTTTGGACAGGTTAATTCACCCCTCCACTTT. This sequence encodes CSARELFGQVNSPLHF.

This clonotype was recorded many times. The V and J genes are TRBV20-1 and TRBJ1-1, with D possibly TRBD1 on 6 matching bases. The germline V gene has CDR1 DFQATT and CDR2 SNEGSKA (reference sequence). V gave up 0 bases and J gave up 5 bases, with 16 bases separating them. The CDR3 runs 15 residues. This CDR3 reads CSARDPDRMTTEAFF. Written as DNA, the CDR3 is TGCAGTGCTAGAGATCCCGACAGGATGACGACTGAAGCTTTCTTT.

This clonotype turned up a few times. This chain links TRBV7-9 with TRBJ1-4, with D perhaps TRBD1 (5 bases). Trimming left V 5 bases short and J 3 bases short, with 13 bases between. In germline, CDR1 is SEHNR, CDR2 FQNEAQ (reference sequence). The CDR3 length is 15 residues. CDR3 nucleotide sequence: TGTGCCAGCAGCCCCCTGGGGGTGGCTAATGAAAAACTGTTTTTT. Protein sequence: CASSPLGVANEKLFF.

This clonotype was observed many times. This chain uses TRBV28 with TRBJ2-7; D possibly uses TRBD1 or TRBD2 (5 bases each). Germline V gene data show CDR1 as MDHEN and CDR2 as SYDVKM. The V end lost 8 bases, the J end lost 2 bases, and 16 bases lay between the germline ends. This CDR3 region has 14 residues. The CDR3 coding sequence is TGTGCCAGCCTCACGGGGCAGGGAACCTACGAGCAGTACTTC. Its protein product is CASLTGQGTYEQYF.